These 31 T cell receptor beta chains were all obtained from the same sample, sequenced in a study of T-cell memory formation after mild COVID-19. A single record per CDR3 protein comes from TCRdb applying MiXCR to the 5' RACE reads. The sample holds roughly 350,000 distinct CDR3 sequences, roughly 13% seen once. Sample: PBMCs or a T cell subset sorted from them (not recorded which). The receptors were gathered from a man aged 18-30 years who had mild COVID-19 (a few samples of this study predate the infection). Cell type and time point are not known.

Points on this clonotype: This may be a read error, as it is one base from a much larger clone. V and J are TRBV6-6 and TRBJ2-7; 7 bases are a match to TRBD1. Germline-derived CDR1 and CDR2 are MNHNY and SVGAGI (reference sequence). J gave up 11 bases and V 5 bases, and 12 bases lay outside the gene matches. The CDR3 covers 13 residues. CDR3 sequence: CASSHGTALEKYF. The DNA for the CDR3 is TGTGCCAGCAGTCACGGGACAGCCTTGGAGAAGTACTTC.

This sequence joins TRBV15 and TRBJ2-7; 7 nucleotides match TRBD1. Trimming at V came to 5 bases and at J to 3 bases, leaving 4 bases not matched to a gene. This CDR3 spans 13 amino acids. Looked up from germline, CDR1 is LNHNV and CDR2 is YYDKDF (reference sequence). The CDR3 nucleotides read TGTGCCACCAGCGAAGGGGGCCTCTACGAGCAGTACGTC. Encoded protein: CATSEGGLYEQYV.

This clonotype has a handful of counts. This sequence joins TRBV7-8 and TRBJ2-5; perhaps TRBD2 as D (6 bases). Germline V CDR1 and CDR2: SGHVS, FQNEAQ. Deletions cut 7 bases from V and 4 bases from J, with 16 bases between. CDR3 length: 14 amino acids. The CDR3 nucleotides are TGTGCCAGCAAGCTCCGGAGGGCTGGAGAGACCCAGTACTTC. It specifies CASKLRRAGETQYF. Full variable domain (outside the CDR3, taken from reference TRBV7-8 and TRBJ2-5): GAGVSQSPRYKVAKRGQDVALRCDPISGHVSLFWYQQALGQGPEFLTYFQNEAQLDKSGLPSDRFFAERPEGSVSTLKIQRTQQEDSAVYLCASKLRRAGETQYFGPGTRLLVL.

This clonotype has a handful of counts. CDR3 loop: CASSEVTDGDTQYF. The CDR3 region has the DNA TGTGCCAGCAGTGAAGTGACCGATGGAGATACGCAGTATTTT. The chain carries TRBV2 and TRBJ2-3; unclear D gene. The V end lost 1 base, the J end lost 5 bases, and 10 bases lay between the germline ends. The CDR3 spans 14 residues. CDR1 and CDR2 from the germline V gene are SNHLY and FYNNEI.

The CDR3 spells CASSPPDSFGSDTQYF. For the CDR3, the DNA is TGTGCCAGCTCACCCCCGGACAGCTTCGGTTCAGATACGCAGTATTTT. V gene TRBV18 combines with J gene TRBJ2-3; a weak D match, TRBD1 (6 bases). Trimming removed 3 bases at V and 4 bases at J, with 17 bases between. Germline V gene data show CDR1 as KGHSH and CDR2 as LQKENI. The length of the CDR3 is 16 residues.

This clonotype appeared a few times. The rearrangement joins TRBV5-1 to TRBJ1-5; 7 bases map to TRBD1. Germline CDR1 and CDR2: SGHRS and YFSETQ. The CDR3 extends over 16 amino acids. V gave up 0 bases and J gave up 4 bases; unmatched junction bases: 7. The CDR3 DNA follows: TGCGCCAGCAGCTTGGGACAGGGAGGGTTTAATCAGCCCCAGCATTTT. The encoded protein is CASSLGQGGFNQPQHF.

The rearrangement links TRBV5-6 to TRBJ1-5, with D perhaps matching TRBD1 (5 bases). Trimming cost V 6 bases and J 6 bases, with 16 bases left between them. Germline V gene data show CDR1 as SGHDT and CDR2 as YYEEEE. The CDR3 is 14 residues long. The CDR3 sequence is CASNRDGAFQPQHF. CDR3 in DNA: TGTGCCAGCAACCGGGACGGAGCTTTTCAGCCCCAGCATTTT.

This clonotype was seen only a few times. The CDR3 DNA reads TGTGCCAGCAGTTACGCTCAGGGGGTCGGCGAAAAACTGTTTTTT. Its protein is CASSYAQGVGEKLFF. The genes are TRBV6-5 and TRBJ1-4, with 7 nucleotides matching TRBD1. This CDR3 comprises 15 residues. Germline assignment: CDR1 MNHEY and CDR2 SVGAGI. With V trimmed by 2 bases and J by 8 bases, 8 bases remained unmatched.

J is TRBJ2-1 and V is TRBV4-2; 10 nucleotides align to TRBD1. This CDR3 has 17 amino acids. The junction had 11 bases not matched to a gene; V was cut back by 3 bases and J by 6 bases. Germline loops: CDR1 LGHNA, CDR2 YNFKEQ. The CDR3 region has the DNA TGTGCCAGCAGCCAGCCTATTAGACAGGGGGCTAGCAATGAGCAGTTCTTC. Protein sequence: CASSQPIRQGASNEQFF.

Concerning this clonotype: At one boundary the junction diverges from the germline segment, which might be a read error. CDR3 sequence reads: CSARDPSGGEYEQYF. For the CDR3, the DNA is TGCAGTGCCAGAGACCCAAGCGGAGGGGAATACGAGCAGTACTTC. This chain links TRBV20-1 with TRBJ2-7, with D possibly being TRBD2 (6 bases). From germline, CDR1 is DFQATT and CDR2 SNEGSKA (reference sequence). This CDR3 is built from 15 residues.

This clonotype was observed a handful of times. V and J are TRBV6-5 and TRBJ2-3; TRBD2 matches at 12 bases. The CDR3 length is 14 residues. Unmatched junction bases numbered 3, after V lost 6 bases and J lost 5 bases. CDR1 is MNHEY, CDR2 SVGAGI, per germline. CDR3 DNA: TGTGCCAGCAGAGTACTAGCGGGGGGAGATACGCAGTATTTT. This gives the protein CASRVLAGGDTQYF.

The chain joins TRBV6-5 to TRBJ1-5; D is ambiguous. The V gene's germline CDR1 is MNHEY and CDR2 SVGAGI. There are 12 residues in the CDR3. Trimming pared 7 bases from V and 7 bases from J, leaving 11 bases between. This CDR3 is CASNPVGQPQHF. In DNA form, the CDR3 reads TGTGCCAGCAATCCAGTTGGACAGCCCCAGCATTTT.

This clonotype showed up just a few times. The chain couples TRBV5-6 to TRBJ2-7; TRBD2 matches 8 bases. V lost 2 bases to trimming and J lost 3 bases; unmatched junction nucleotides: 4. Germline CDR1 SGHDT, CDR2 YYEEEE. The CDR3 is made up of 14 amino acids. The CDR3: CASSFREGRYEQYF. As DNA, the CDR3 is TGTGCCAGCAGCTTCCGGGAGGGACGCTACGAGCAGTACTTC.

This clonotype was picked up a small number of times. The chain is built from TRBV10-3 and TRBJ2-3; 7 positions match TRBD1. The V segment lost 6 bases and the J segment 0 bases; nucleotides outside the gene matches: 6. From germline, CDR1 is ENHRY and CDR2 SYGVKD. This CDR3 contains 15 residues. The CDR3 DNA reads as TGTGCCATCAGCGACGGACAGGATAGCACAGATACGCAGTATTTT. Translated, it gives CAISDGQDSTDTQYF.

V is TRBV5-5 and J is TRBJ2-2; 9 nucleotides line up with TRBD1. With 7 bases clipped from V and 2 bases from J, the junction kept 9 bases outside the gene matches. The CDR3 is 16 amino acids. Germline V gene lookup returns CDR1 SGHKS and CDR2 YYEKEE (reference sequence). Written as DNA, the CDR3 is TGTGCCAGCTATAACAGGGGGCTGCCTAACACCGGGGAGCTGTTTTTT. Encoded protein: CASYNRGLPNTGELFF. Using reference TRBV5-5 and TRBJ2-2 for the parts outside the CDR3, the full variable domain is DAGVTQSPTHLIKTRGQQVTLRCSPISGHKSVSWYQQVLGQGPQFIFQYYEKEERGRGNFPDRFSARQFPNYSSELNVNALLLGDSALYLCASYNRGLPNTGELFFGEGSRLTVL.

The genes are TRBV4-3 and TRBJ2-3; D gene ambiguous. V dropped 8 bases and J dropped 3 bases, with 15 bases sitting between them. This CDR3 contains 14 residues. CDR1 is LGHNA, CDR2 YSLEER, per germline. CDR3 in amino acids: CASGPVGRTDTQYF. DNA of the CDR3: TGCGCCAGCGGCCCCGTCGGCCGGACAGATACGCAGTATTTT.

This clonotype came up a few times. The V call is TRBV10-3, the J call TRBJ1-1; D gene ambiguous. There are 13 residues in the CDR3. The germline CDR1 and CDR2 sequences are ENHRY and SYGVKD. Between the trimmed V and J ends, which lost 3 bases and 1 base, there was a span of 6 bases. DNA of the CDR3: TGTGCCATCAGTGACACCTCGAACACTGAAGCTTTCTTT. Its translation is CAISDTSNTEAFF.

The chain couples TRBV28 to TRBJ2-7, with D perhaps matching TRBD2 (6 bases). CDR3 length: 15 residues. The germline V gene encodes CDR1 MDHEN and CDR2 SYDVKM. V was pared by 5 bases and J by 1 base, with 15 bases between. The CDR3 DNA reads as TGTGCCAGCAGTCCGCCGGGGGATAAGTCCTACGAGCAGTACTTC. Translating it yields CASSPPGDKSYEQYF. Full variable domain (outside the CDR3, taken from reference TRBV28 and TRBJ2-7): DVKVTQSSRYLVKRTGEKVFLECVQDMDHENMFWYRQDPGLGLRLIYFSYDVKMKEKGDIPEGYSVSREKKERFSLILESASTNQTSMYLCASSPPGDKSYEQYFGPGTRLTVT.

The rearrangement links TRBV29-1 to TRBJ1-1; D uncertain. From germline, CDR1 is SQVTM and CDR2 ANQGSEA. The CDR3 spans 12 residues. With 7 bases removed from V and 3 bases from J, the gap between germline ends came to 12 bases. The CDR3 here is CSAAKEDTEAFF. DNA for the CDR3: TGCAGCGCGGCCAAGGAGGACACTGAAGCTTTCTTT. The entire variable domain, with the rest obtained from reference TRBV29-1 and TRBJ1-1, is as follows: SAVISQKPSRDICQRGTSLTIQCQVDSQVTMMFWYRQQPGQSLTLIATANQGSEATYESGFVIDKFPISRPNLTFSTLTVSNMSPEDSSIYLCSAAKEDTEAFFGQGTRLTVV.

V and J are TRBV6-1 and TRBJ1-1; D call uncertain. Germline loops: CDR1 MNHNS, CDR2 SASEGT. The CDR3 is 13 residues long. V was shortened by 10 bases and J by 6 bases, with 18 bases between the two germline ends. For the CDR3, the DNA is TGTGCCACCTTAAGACGGAGGGAGGCTGAAGCTTTCTTT. Protein: CATLRRREAEAFF.

This sequence joins TRBV28 and TRBJ2-2; D assignment may be TRBD1 or TRBD2 (5 bases each). Germline CDR1 is MDHEN and CDR2 is SYDVKM. This CDR3 contains 14 residues. The V end lost 7 bases, the J end lost 4 bases, and 13 bases lay between the germline ends. The CDR3 reads CASTTGQSTGELFF. CDR3 DNA sequence: TGTGCCAGCACGACGGGGCAGAGCACCGGGGAGCTGTTTTTT.

This clonotype was recorded at least ten times. The V call is TRBV2, the J call TRBJ1-2; D is uncertain. The CDR3 totals 12 residues. Germline V gene sequence: CDR1 SNHLY, CDR2 FYNNEI. The V end was cut by 3 bases, the J end by 5 bases, with 7 bases between. The CDR3, as DNA: TGTGCCAGCAGTGACAGGTTATATGGCTACACCTTC. This sequence encodes CASSDRLYGYTF. The variable domain in full, with the rest retrieved from reference TRBV2 and TRBJ1-2, is EPEVTQTPSHQVTQMGQEVILRCVPISNHLYFYWYRQILGQKVEFLVSFYNNEISEKSEIFDDQFSVERPDGSNFTLKIRSTKLEDSAMYFCASSDRLYGYTFGSGTRLTVV.

This clonotype was seen at least ten times. The V and J genes are TRBV3-1 and TRBJ2-7; 7 bases line up with TRBD1. Germline V gene lookup returns CDR1 LGHDT and CDR2 YNNKEL (reference sequence). V lost 3 bases to trimming and J lost 2 bases; unmatched junction nucleotides: 1. This CDR3 comprises 13 residues. In DNA form, the CDR3 reads TGTGCCAGCAGCCACGGACAGGCCTACGAGCAGTACGTC. Translation gives CASSHGQAYEQYV.

The rearrangement joins TRBV29-1 to TRBJ2-3; 12 bases agree with TRBD2. In germline, CDR1 is SQVTM, CDR2 ANQGSEA. After removal of 6 bases from V and 3 bases from J, the junction contained 7 bases not matched to a gene. The length of the CDR3 is 15 residues. The CDR3 region has the DNA TGCAGCGTCGGTGGACTAGCGGGGTTTACAGATACGCAGTATTTT. It encodes CSVGGLAGFTDTQYF.

CDR3 loop: CATSRDRGEETQYF. The CDR3 bases are TGTGCCACCAGCAGAGATCGAGGGGAAGAGACCCAGTACTTC. The chain has TRBV15 and TRBJ2-5; possibly TRBD1 or TRBD2 for D (5 bases each). The CDR3 has 14 amino acids. V was clipped by 0 bases and J by 3 bases, with 8 bases between them. Germline V gives CDR1 LNHNV, CDR2 YYDKDF (reference sequence).

Only a few counts were recorded for this clonotype. The chain links TRBV27 to TRBJ2-5; the match to TRBD1 covers 8 bases. The germline V gene encodes CDR1 MNHEY and CDR2 SMNVEV (reference sequence). The CDR3 runs to 15 residues. J lost 5 bases, V lost 4 bases, and 9 bases had no gene match. The CDR3 DNA sequence: TGTGCCAGCAGTTACGGACAGGGACCGCGGGAGACCCAGTACTTC. It yields the protein CASSYGQGPRETQYF.

The chain couples TRBV27 to TRBJ2-7; the match to TRBD2 covers 7 bases. The V gene's germline CDR1 is MNHEY and CDR2 SMNVEV (reference sequence). This CDR3 region has 13 residues. V was pared by 8 bases and J by 5 bases, with 9 bases of the junction left unmatched. Written as DNA, the CDR3 is TGTGCCAGCCGGACTAGGACCGGGGACGAGCAGTACTTC. Its translation is CASRTRTGDEQYF.

This clonotype was recorded a few times. The J gene is TRBJ1-5, the V gene TRBV7-8, with D unclear. The V end lost 2 bases, the J end lost 3 bases, and 8 bases lay between the germline ends. Germline CDR1 SGHVS, CDR2 FQNEAQ. The CDR3 runs 14 residues. In DNA, the CDR3 is TGTGCCAGCAGCTTAACGGACGTCAATCAGCCCCAGCATTTT. Amino acid sequence: CASSLTDVNQPQHF.

There are a few counts of this clonotype. The rearrangement joins TRBV4-1 to TRBJ2-7; D unclear. The CDR3 contains 14 residues. Germline CDR1 MGHRA, CDR2 YSYEKL. The V and J ends lost 1 base and 4 bases respectively, with 11 bases between them. The CDR3 sequence is CASSQAQLGYEQYF. In nucleotides, the CDR3 is TGCGCCAGCAGCCAAGCACAGTTGGGTTACGAGCAGTACTTC.

This clonotype was detected many times. The chain combines TRBV12-3 or TRBV12-4 with TRBJ1-1; no definite D call. There are 13 residues in the CDR3. V lost 6 bases and J 2 bases, leaving 10 bases between the germline ends. The CDR3 reads CASSNTRNTEAFF. For the CDR3, the DNA is TGTGCCAGCAGCAATACAAGAAACACTGAAGCTTTCTTT.

This clonotype was recorded at least ten times. The genes are TRBV27 and TRBJ2-2; weak D call: TRBD1 (6 bases). This CDR3 contains 15 residues. Per germline, CDR1 MNHEY and CDR2 SMNVEV (reference sequence). V was pared by 4 bases and J by 3 bases, with 12 bases between. The DNA of the CDR3 is TGTGCCAGCAGTTCCGGGACAACCTACACCGGGGAGCTGTTTTTT. Protein sequence: CASSSGTTYTGELFF.